What follows is one T cell receptor (beta chain) and its context. Its matching antigen is unknown. Stability of Graves' hyperthyroidism was defined as absent ophthalmopathy progression within 18 months. Diagnostic decisions used clinical symptoms, serum thyroxine and TRAb, thyroid ultrasound and orbital computed tomography. This record belongs to a study of T cells in Graves' hyperthyroidism and ophthalmopathy. Overall study: Once the initial diagnosis was made, peripheral blood was obtained before any treatment. Study-wide findings and caveats: Blood also showed most of the thyroid clonotypes that were expanded above 0.001.

CDR1 MNHEY and CDR2 SMNVEV come from the germline V gene (reference sequence). The CDR3 sequence is 15 residues long. Trimming left V 5 bases short and J 3 bases short, with 16 bases between. RNA transcripts served as the template for amplifying TCR beta CDR3 regions. The HTBI primer set was used in a first-round RT-PCR of the TCR CDR3. TCRdb used MiXCR to reprocess the multiplex PCR reads, holding one entry per CDR3 protein. The table includes about half a million distinct CDR3 sequences, less than 25% detected once. The V gene is TRBV27, the J gene TRBJ1-2, with D maybe TRBD1 (6 bases). Sample: blood. The sequence was obtained from a man aged 18-30 years with Graves' hyperthyroidism. The CDR3 DNA follows: TGTGCCAGCAGTACAACAGGTGGGGGGCACTATGGCTACACCTTC. This gives the protein CASSTTGGGHYGYTF.